The 10 T cell receptor beta chains below come from one sample, sequenced in a study of blood T cell repertoires in COVID-19. The assay was immunoSEQ multiplex PCR, and TCRdb's table has in-frame clones only and misses some. The sample contains about 120,000 clones, approximately 81% of which appear only once. The sample was peripheral blood. The receptors were gathered from a man in his 60s with acute or convalescent COVID-19.

There are a few counts of this clone. This chain links TRBV3-1 (or the pseudogene TRBV3-2) with TRBJ2-7; 7 nucleotides match TRBD2. V shed 0 bases and J 2 bases; nucleotides not matched to a gene: 4. The CDR3 consists of 15 residues. Per germline, CDR1 LGHDT and CDR2 YNNKEL (reference sequence). CDR3 loop: CASSQDGLVTYEQYF. CDR3 nucleotides: TGTGCCAGCAGCCAAGATGGACTAGTTACCTACGAGCAGTACTTC.

The CDR3 bases are TGTGCCAGCAGTGCTTCCGGGACAGACGGAACAGATACGCAGTATTTT. Amino acid sequence: CASSASGTDGTDTQYF. The chain links TRBV28 to TRBJ2-3, with TRBD1 matching 7 bases. Germline assignment: CDR1 MDHEN and CDR2 SYDVKM. V lost 5 bases and J lost 3; bases outside the gene matches: 11. The CDR3 consists of 16 residues.

V is TRBV5-1 and J is TRBJ1-5; 10 positions match TRBD1. The CDR3 totals 15 residues. Trimming at V came to 4 bases and at J to 6 bases, leaving 7 bases not matched to a gene. Germline V CDR1 and CDR2: SGHRS, YFSETQ. CDR3 amino acids: CASSLGQGEFQPQHF. CDR3 DNA: TGCGCCAGCAGCCTCGGACAGGGGGAATTTCAGCCCCAGCATTTT.

The V and J genes are TRBV5-1 and TRBJ2-5; D might be TRBD2 (5 bases). The germline CDR1 and CDR2 sequences are SGHRS and YFSETQ. Trimming pared 1 base from V and 6 bases from J, leaving 13 bases between. The length of the CDR3 is 14 residues. The CDR3 protein is CASSLSETGKTQYF. The CDR3 region has the DNA TGCGCCAGCAGCTTGAGCGAGACGGGAAAGACCCAGTACTTC.

This chain connects TRBV28 to TRBJ2-2; a possible D gene is TRBD1 (6 bases). Germline V gene data show CDR1 as MDHEN and CDR2 as SYDVKM. The length of the CDR3 is 14 residues. V dropped 6 bases and J dropped 1 base, with 9 bases sitting between them. The CDR3 region has the DNA TGTGCCAGCAGACAGGGAGTGAACACCGGGGAGCTGTTTTTT. This encodes CASRQGVNTGELFF.

V and J are TRBV18 and TRBJ1-1; 8 bases line up with TRBD1. CDR3 length: 14 residues. In germline, CDR1 is KGHSH, CDR2 LQKENI. V dropped 6 bases and J dropped 4; count of bases not matched to a gene: 7. The CDR3 loop is CASSAGQGSTEAFF. CDR3 DNA: TGTGCCAGCTCGGCTGGACAGGGCAGCACTGAAGCTTTCTTT.

This clone was found a few times. The rearrangement uses TRBV2 and TRBJ2-3; a possible D gene is TRBD2 (5 bases). The V end lost 8 bases, the J end lost 5 bases, and 8 bases lay between the germline ends. The CDR3 covers 11 residues. The V gene's germline CDR1 is SNHLY and CDR2 FYNNEI. The chain's CDR3 is CASRDQDTQYF. For the CDR3, the DNA is TGTGCCAGCCGGGATCAAGATACGCAGTATTTT.

About this clone itself: The sample contains more than one DNA sequence encoding this CDR3. V is TRBV27 and J is TRBJ1-1; a weak D match, TRBD1 (6 bases). The V end was cut by 8 bases, the J end by 0 bases, with 13 bases between. CDR3 length: 14 amino acids. Germline CDR1 is MNHEY and CDR2 is SMNVEV (reference sequence). Here the CDR3 reads CASRLQGLNTEAFF. The CDR3, as DNA: TGTGCCAGCCGATTACAGGGACTGAACACTGAAGCTTTCTTT.

CDR3 in DNA: TGTGCCAGCCGCCAGGGGGAGAGGGGAAACACCATATATTTT. It translates to CASRQGERGNTIYF. The chain couples TRBV19 to TRBJ1-3; TRBD1 matches at 7 bases. There are 14 residues in the CDR3. Looked up from germline, CDR1 is LNHDA and CDR2 is SQIVND (reference sequence). J was trimmed by 4 bases and V by 9 bases; bases with no gene match: 9.

The gene calls are TRBV28 and TRBJ2-7; the match to TRBD1 covers 9 bases. CDR3 length: 16 residues. Germline CDR1 MDHEN, CDR2 SYDVKM. Unmatched junction bases numbered 8, after V lost 5 bases and J lost 0 bases. CDR3 sequence reads: CASSIPGQGVSYEQYF. The CDR3 region has the DNA TGTGCCAGCAGTATACCGGGACAGGGCGTCTCCTACGAGCAGTACTTC.